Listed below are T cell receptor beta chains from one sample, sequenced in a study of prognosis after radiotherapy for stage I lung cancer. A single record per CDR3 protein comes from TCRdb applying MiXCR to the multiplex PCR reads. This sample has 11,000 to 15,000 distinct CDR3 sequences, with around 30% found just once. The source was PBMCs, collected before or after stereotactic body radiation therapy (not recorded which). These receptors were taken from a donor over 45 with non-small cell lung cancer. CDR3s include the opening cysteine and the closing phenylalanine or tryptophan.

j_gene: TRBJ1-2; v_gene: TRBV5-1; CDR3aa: CASSSEPGQTGGYTF
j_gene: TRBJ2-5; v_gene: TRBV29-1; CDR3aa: CSALQGAGETQYF
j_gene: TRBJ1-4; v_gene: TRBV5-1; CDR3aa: CASSRDRGEKLFF
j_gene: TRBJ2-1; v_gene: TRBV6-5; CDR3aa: CASSSEGALSYNEQFF
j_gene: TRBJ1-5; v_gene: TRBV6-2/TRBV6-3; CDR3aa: CASSYEIRQNQPQHF
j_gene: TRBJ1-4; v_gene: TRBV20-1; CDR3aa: CSDRDHRGGEKLFF
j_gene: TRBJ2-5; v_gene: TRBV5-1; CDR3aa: CASSGGIAEETQYF
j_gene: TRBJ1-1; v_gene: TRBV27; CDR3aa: CASSGDRSYMNTEAFF
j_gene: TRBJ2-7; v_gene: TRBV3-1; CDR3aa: CASSNRLAVSYEQYF
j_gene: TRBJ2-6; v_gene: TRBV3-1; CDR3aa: CASSQDLRSGANVLTF